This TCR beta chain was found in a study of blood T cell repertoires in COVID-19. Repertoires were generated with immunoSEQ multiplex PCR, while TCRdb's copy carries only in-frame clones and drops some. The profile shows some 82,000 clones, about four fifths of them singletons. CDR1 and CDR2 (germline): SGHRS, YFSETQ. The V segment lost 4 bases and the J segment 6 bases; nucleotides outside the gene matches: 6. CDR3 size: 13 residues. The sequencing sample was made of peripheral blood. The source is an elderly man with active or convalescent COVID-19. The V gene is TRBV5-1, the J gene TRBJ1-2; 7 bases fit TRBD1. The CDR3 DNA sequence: TGCGCCAGCAGCCGGGGGCAGGGGGATGGCTACACCTTC. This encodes CASSRGQGDGYTF. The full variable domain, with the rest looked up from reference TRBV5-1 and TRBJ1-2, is KAGVTQTPRYLIKTRGQQVTLSCSPISGHRSVSWYQQTPGQGLQFLFEYFSETQRNKGNFPGRFSGRQFSNSRSEMNVSTLELGDSALYLCASSRGQGDGYTFGSGTRLTVV.